The 16 T cell receptor beta chains below all came from one sample that was sequenced in a study of T cell changes during pregnancy in multiple sclerosis. The data were produced by immunoSEQ multiplex PCR, yet TCRdb's version contains in-frame clones alone and is incomplete. This table has approximately 90,000 clones, approximately 89% appearing once. Material: peripheral blood, obtained in the first trimester of pregnancy. The receptors stem from a female donor with multiple sclerosis, enrolled in a pregnancy study.

This clone occurred once. The chain couples TRBV13 to TRBJ2-3; D is possibly TRBD2 (5 bases). The germline V gene has CDR1 PRHDT and CDR2 FYEKMQ (reference sequence). The CDR3 runs 12 residues. V was pared by 5 bases and J by 6 bases, with 9 bases between. Here the CDR3 DNA reads TGTGCCAGCAGCCGACCGGGGGATACGCAGTATTTT. This encodes CASSRPGDTQYF.

The CDR3 DNA reads as TGTGCCAGCACTATCTCTGGAAACACCATATATTTT. This codes for CASTISGNTIYF. The rearrangement uses TRBV6-6 and TRBJ1-3; D unclear. CDR1 and CDR2 (germline): MNHNY, SVGAGI (reference sequence). The CDR3 consists of 12 residues. V was pared by 7 bases and J by 0 bases, with 4 bases between.

The CDR3 bases are TGTGCAGGGGGCACAGATACGCAGTATTTT. Encoded protein: CAGGTDTQYF. The V gene is TRBV10-3, the J gene TRBJ2-3; D is possibly TRBD1 (5 bases). Germline loops: CDR1 ENHRY, CDR2 SYGVKD. The CDR3 extends over 10 amino acids.

V gene TRBV27 combines with J gene TRBJ2-1, with 10 positions matching TRBD2. Germline V gene lookup returns CDR1 MNHEY and CDR2 SMNVEV (reference sequence). Trimming took 6 bases from V and 1 from J; bases not matched to a gene: 3. CDR3 length equals 15 residues. CDR3 nucleotides: TGTGCCAGCAGCGCACTAGCGGGGTCCTACAATGAGCAGTTCTTC. Residues: CASSALAGSYNEQFF.

The chain combines TRBV4-1 with TRBJ1-6, with D perhaps TRBD1 (5 bases). Deletions cut 1 base from V and 0 bases from J, with 19 bases between. This CDR3 is 20 amino acids long. Germline CDR1 and CDR2: MGHRA and YSYEKL. CDR3: CASSQVSSRQPSSYNSPLHF. The CDR3 region has the DNA TGCGCCAGCAGCCAAGTATCGAGCAGACAGCCCAGCTCCTATAATTCACCCCTCCACTTT.

V gene TRBV18 combines with J gene TRBJ2-1, with TRBD2 matching 11 bases. There are 14 residues in the CDR3. Germline loops: CDR1 KGHSH, CDR2 LQKENI. J was trimmed by 4 bases and V by 9 bases; bases with no gene match: 5. The CDR3 coding sequence is TGTGCCAGTACTCTAGCGGGAGGATACAATGAGCAGTTCTTC. The encoded protein is CASTLAGGYNEQFF.

V and J are TRBV5-1 and TRBJ2-1, with 7 bases matching TRBD1. V shed 0 bases and J 10 bases; nucleotides not matched to a gene: 4. This CDR3 has 13 residues. CDR1 is SGHRS and CDR2 is YFSETQ in the germline V gene. The chain's CDR3 is CASSLGQGGEQFF. The CDR3, as DNA: TGCGCCAGCAGCTTGGGACAGGGTGGCGAGCAGTTCTTC.

The chain links TRBV29-1 to TRBJ2-7; D is unclear. Trimming left V 7 bases short and J 1 base short, with 11 bases between. CDR3 length: 12 residues. Germline values: CDR1 SQVTM, CDR2 ANQGSEA. The CDR3 region is CSAWRGSYEQYF. DNA of the CDR3: TGCAGCGCTTGGCGAGGTTCCTACGAGCAGTACTTC.

The gene calls are TRBV6-6 and TRBJ2-1; TRBD2 aligns across 7 bases. There are 13 residues in the CDR3. V lost 8 bases and J lost 6; bases outside the gene matches: 7. CDR1 is MNHNY and CDR2 is SVGAGI in the germline V gene (reference sequence). CDR3 in amino acids: CASGRELGNEQFF. The CDR3 DNA sequence: TGTGCCAGCGGGCGGGAGTTGGGCAATGAGCAGTTCTTC.

This clone was seen only once. The V gene is TRBV7-8, the J gene TRBJ2-1, with D possibly TRBD2 on 5 matching bases. The CDR3 covers 15 residues. Germline loops: CDR1 SGHVS, CDR2 FQNEAQ. The V and J ends lost 3 bases and 5 bases respectively, with 14 bases between them. CDR3 coding DNA: TGTGCCAGCAGCTTTGCGGGTAATTCGGACAATGAGCAGTTCTTC. This sequence encodes CASSFAGNSDNEQFF.

This clone was detected a few times. A read error may account for a junction end that differs from germline. The CDR3 nucleotides are TGTGCCAGCACCCCCGTTGGGGGTAGCGGGAGCTCCCACGAGCAGTACTTC. Its protein is CASTPVGGSGSSHEQYF. The chain employs TRBV6-7 and TRBJ2-7; 9 positions match TRBD2. TRBV6-7 qualifies as an ORF whose function is uncertain. CDR3 length: 17 residues.

This chain uses TRBV30 with TRBJ1-3; TRBD1 is a possible D gene (6 bases). The CDR3 spans 12 residues. Germline CDR1 GTSNPN, CDR2 SVGIG (reference sequence). V was trimmed by 4 bases and J by 8 bases, leaving 12 bases between them. CDR3 loop: CAWNGGADTIYF. Here the CDR3 DNA reads TGTGCCTGGAATGGGGGGGCGGACACCATATATTTT. The variable domain in full, completed from reference TRBV30 and TRBJ1-3, reads SQTIHQWPATLVQPVGSPLSLECTVEGTSNPNLYWYRQAAGRGLQLLFYSVGIGQISSEVPQNLSASRPQDRQFILSSKKLLLSDSGFYLCAWNGGADTIYFGEGSWLTVV.

J is TRBJ2-3 and V is TRBV28; 7 bases are shared with TRBD2. This CDR3 region has 16 residues. The germline V gene has CDR1 MDHEN and CDR2 SYDVKM. After removal of 7 bases from V and 7 bases from J, the junction contained 17 bases not matched to a gene. The CDR3 DNA reads TGTGCCAGCACCACGGGAACCGGCGGGGGACGTTATACGCAGTATTTT. It specifies CASTTGTGGGRYTQYF. The variable domain in full, with the rest retrieved from reference TRBV28 and TRBJ2-3, is DVKVTQSSRYLVKRTGEKVFLECVQDMDHENMFWYRQDPGLGLRLIYFSYDVKMKEKGDIPEGYSVSREKKERFSLILESASTNQTSMYLCASTTGTGGGRYTQYFGPGTRLTVL.

V usage is TRBV5-4 and J usage is TRBJ2-2; possible D gene TRBD1, 6 bases. CDR3 length: 17 residues. CDR1 and CDR2 from the germline V gene are SGHNT and YYREEE (reference sequence). Trimming took 4 bases from V and 6 from J, leaving 22 bases between them. CDR3 in amino acids: CASSPFVGAGSPGELFF. In nucleotides, the CDR3 is TGTGCCAGCAGCCCATTTGTGGGGGCGGGTAGTCCCGGGGAGCTGTTTTTT.

The CDR3 region is CASSSSGQGARDEQYF. In DNA, the CDR3 is TGTGCCAGCAGTTCCTCGGGGCAGGGGGCTCGGGACGAGCAGTACTTC. The V and J genes are TRBV28 and TRBJ2-7; 8 bases match TRBD1. After removal of 4 bases from V and 5 bases from J, the junction contained 13 bases not matched to a gene. This CDR3 region has 16 residues. Germline-derived CDR1 and CDR2 are MDHEN and SYDVKM.

The chain couples TRBV9 to TRBJ2-5; D perhaps matches TRBD2 (5 bases). CDR1 is SGDLS, CDR2 YYNGEE, per germline. This CDR3 region has 13 residues. V was trimmed by 0 bases and J by 9 bases, leaving 12 bases between them. CDR3 sequence reads: CASSVAPGRAQYF. CDR3 DNA: TGTGCCAGCAGCGTAGCTCCGGGAAGGGCCCAGTACTTC.